Given below is one TCR beta chain in context. Its antigen is not identified. 13 Jbeta primers and 60 Vbeta primers were used for the PCR. The method was immunoSEQ multiplex PCR; TCRdb's version includes in-frame clones alone and lacks a portion of them. The sample records 220,000 or so clones, around 75% being singletons. This record comes from a study of cytomegalovirus exposure and HLA in healthy donors. Study at large: Earlier, 110 million or so unique TCR beta sequences were recovered from around 180 million T cells by an analysis.

Points from the study as a whole: A cluster of highly shared sequence variants was likely a sequencing artifact.

Sequenced: PBMCs. The receptor was derived from a woman aged 25 to 45 in good health and CMV-seronegative.

The CDR3 spells CASRPRGIGETQYF. CDR3 DNA sequence: TGTGCCAGCAGACCCCGAGGCATAGGAGAGACCCAGTACTTC. V gene TRBV27 combines with J gene TRBJ2-5; D remains ambiguous. In germline, CDR1 is MNHEY, CDR2 SMNVEV (reference sequence). This CDR3 has 14 amino acids. Trimming left V 6 bases short and J 4 bases short, with 15 bases between.